The source of this TCR beta chain is a study of cytomegalovirus exposure and HLA in healthy donors. The overall study: An early release of data contained some 80 million unique TCRs, which came from HLA-typed donors. Study-wide points: In a later analysis, compared with equally common non-associated chains, HLA-associated beta chains were more expanded. Researchers counted around 180 TCR beta chains as cytomegalovirus-associated.

Likely unrecorded immune exposures existed in these nominally healthy donors. PCR used 60 Vbeta primers and 13 Jbeta primers. This table comes from immunoSEQ multiplex PCR, and its TCRdb copy is limited to in-frame clones, with some not included. Among under 150,000 clones listed, 70% to 90% were seen once. V lost 6 bases and J lost 1, with 9 bases in between. The CDR3 is 13 amino acids. Germline assignment: CDR1 KGHSH and CDR2 LQKENI. In the case of this clone: Antigen specificity is unknown.

The genes are TRBV18 and TRBJ1-1; D is unclear. Material for sequencing was PBMCs. The sequence was obtained from a woman aged 35 to 49 in good health and CMV-seropositive. The CDR3 nucleotides are TGTGCCAGCTCCCGTGAGGGGAACACTGAAGCTTTCTTT. Protein: CASSREGNTEAFF.